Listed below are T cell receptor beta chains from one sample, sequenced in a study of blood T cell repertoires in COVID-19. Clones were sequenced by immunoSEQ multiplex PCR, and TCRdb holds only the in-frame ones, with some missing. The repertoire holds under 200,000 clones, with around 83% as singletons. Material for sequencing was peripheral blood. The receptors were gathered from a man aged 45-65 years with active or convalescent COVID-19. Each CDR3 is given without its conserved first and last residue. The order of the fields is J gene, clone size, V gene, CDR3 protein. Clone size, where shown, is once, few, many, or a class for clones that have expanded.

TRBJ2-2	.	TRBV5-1	ASSFDRGAGELF
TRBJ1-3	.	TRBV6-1	ASSEPGTGGNTIY
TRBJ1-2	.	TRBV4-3	ASSQGTGWHYGYT
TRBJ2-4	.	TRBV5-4	ASSPEVGQVGVDAGNIQY
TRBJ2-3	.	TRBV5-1	ASSLGLAMEDTQY
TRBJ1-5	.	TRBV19	ASSHRQGASNQPQH
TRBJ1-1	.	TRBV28	ASSSQGSVNTEAF
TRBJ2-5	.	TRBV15	ATSRDGGGGGETQY
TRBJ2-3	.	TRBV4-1	ASSQVLAGGDTQY
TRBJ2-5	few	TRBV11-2	ASSLYSLGQGAMEETQY
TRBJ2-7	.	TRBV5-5	ASSLTTYEQY
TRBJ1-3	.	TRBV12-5	ASGLYRAGNTIY
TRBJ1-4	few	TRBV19	ASSMNGANEKLF
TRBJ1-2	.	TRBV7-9	ASIHPAGAHSGYT
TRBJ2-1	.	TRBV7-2	ASSLVAGNYNEQF